This TCR beta chain was recorded in a study of technical replicates of blood from a few donors. Libraries were prepared by immunoSEQ multiplex PCR; TCRdb keeps only in-frame clonotypes and omits some of them. Among approximately 52,000 clones listed, approximately 86% were seen once. This clonotype was sampled from a human donor in good health. Some clones in this sample may be carry-over from other donors' samples. Sequencing was done on a sample of PBMCs.

The CDR3 here is CASSWTSGRVSNEQFF. CDR3 in DNA: TGTGCCAGCAGCTGGACTAGCGGGAGGGTCAGCAATGAGCAGTTCTTC. This chain uses TRBV11-2 with TRBJ2-1; 15 nucleotides agree with TRBD2. CDR1 is SGHAT and CDR2 is FQNNGV in the germline V gene. This CDR3 contains 16 residues. The junction had 4 bases not matched to a gene; V was cut back by 4 bases and J by 6 bases. Drawing the rest from reference TRBV11-2 and TRBJ2-1, the complete variable domain is EAGVAQSPRYKIIEKRQSVAFWCNPISGHATLYWYQQILGQGPKLLIQFQNNGVVDDSQLPKDRFSAERLKGVDSTLKIQPAKLEDSAVYLCASSWTSGRVSNEQFFGPGTRLTVL.